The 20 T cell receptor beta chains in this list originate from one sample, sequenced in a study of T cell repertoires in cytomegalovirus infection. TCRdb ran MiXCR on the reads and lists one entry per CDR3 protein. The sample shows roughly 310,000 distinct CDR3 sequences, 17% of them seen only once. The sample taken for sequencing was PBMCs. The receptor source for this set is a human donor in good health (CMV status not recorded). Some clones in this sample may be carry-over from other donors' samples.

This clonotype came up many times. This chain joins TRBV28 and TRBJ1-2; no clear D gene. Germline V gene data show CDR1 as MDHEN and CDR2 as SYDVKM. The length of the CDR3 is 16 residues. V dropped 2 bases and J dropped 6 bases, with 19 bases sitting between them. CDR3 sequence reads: CASSLPPSWGGNGYTF. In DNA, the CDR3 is TGTGCCAGCAGTTTACCCCCCAGTTGGGGAGGGAATGGCTACACCTTC.

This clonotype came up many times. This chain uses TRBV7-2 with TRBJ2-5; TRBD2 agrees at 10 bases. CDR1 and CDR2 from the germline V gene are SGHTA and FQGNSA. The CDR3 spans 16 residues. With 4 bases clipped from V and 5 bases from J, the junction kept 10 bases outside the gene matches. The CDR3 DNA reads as TGTGCCAGCAGCTCCCAAAAGCGGGGGGGGCAGGAGACCCAGTACTTC. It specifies CASSSQKRGGQETQYF. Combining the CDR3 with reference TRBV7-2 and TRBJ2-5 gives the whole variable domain GAGVSQSPSNKVTEKGKDVELRCDPISGHTALYWYRQSLGQGLEFLIYFQGNSAPDKSGLPSDRFSAERTGGSVSTLTIQRTQQEDSAVYLCASSSQKRGGQETQYFGPGTRLLVL.

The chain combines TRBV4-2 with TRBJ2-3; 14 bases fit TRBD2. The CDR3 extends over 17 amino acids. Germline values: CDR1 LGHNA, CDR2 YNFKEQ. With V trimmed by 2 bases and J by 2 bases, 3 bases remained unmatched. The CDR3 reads CASSQQGLAGVTDTQYF. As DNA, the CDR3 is TGTGCCAGCAGCCAACAGGGACTAGCGGGGGTCACAGATACGCAGTATTTT.

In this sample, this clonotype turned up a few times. DNA for the CDR3: TGTGCCAGCAGTCAAACAGGGGTGGGAGGGGGCTACACCTTC. It translates to CASSQTGVGGGYTF. V gene TRBV12-3 or TRBV12-4 combines with J gene TRBJ1-2; TRBD1 agrees at 7 bases. V lost 5 bases, J lost 8 bases, and 11 bases stayed unmatched. The CDR3 is 14 residues long.

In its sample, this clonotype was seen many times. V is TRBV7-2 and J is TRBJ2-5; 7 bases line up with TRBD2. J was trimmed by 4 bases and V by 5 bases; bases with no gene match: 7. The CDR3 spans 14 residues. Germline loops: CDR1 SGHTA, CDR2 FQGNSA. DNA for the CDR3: TGTGCCAGCAGCGGGGGACGGGGGGTAGAGACCCAGTACTTC. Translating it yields CASSGGRGVETQYF.

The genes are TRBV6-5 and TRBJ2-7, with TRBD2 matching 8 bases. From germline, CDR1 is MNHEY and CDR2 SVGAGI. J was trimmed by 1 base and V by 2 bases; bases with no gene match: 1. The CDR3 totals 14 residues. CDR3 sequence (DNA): TGTGCCAGCAGTTACACTAGCGGTTCCTACGAGCAGTACTTC. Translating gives CASSYTSGSYEQYF.

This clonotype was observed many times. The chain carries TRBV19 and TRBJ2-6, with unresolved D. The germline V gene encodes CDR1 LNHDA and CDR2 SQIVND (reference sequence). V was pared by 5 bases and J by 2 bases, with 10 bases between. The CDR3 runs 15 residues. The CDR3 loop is CASSAGNPGANVLTF. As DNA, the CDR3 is TGTGCCAGTAGTGCTGGGAATCCTGGGGCCAACGTCCTGACTTTC. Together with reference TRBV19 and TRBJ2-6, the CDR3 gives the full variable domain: DGGITQSPKYLFRKEGQNVTLSCEQNLNHDAMYWYRQDPGQGLRLIYYSQIVNDFQKGDIAEGYSVSREKKESFPLTVTSAQKNPTAFYLCASSAGNPGANVLTFGAGSRLTVL.

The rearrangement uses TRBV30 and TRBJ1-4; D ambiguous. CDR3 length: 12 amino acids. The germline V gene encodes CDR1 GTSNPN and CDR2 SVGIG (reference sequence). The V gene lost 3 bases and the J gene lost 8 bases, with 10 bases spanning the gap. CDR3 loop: CAWRAGGEKLFF. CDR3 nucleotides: TGTGCCTGGAGAGCGGGAGGGGAAAAACTGTTTTTT.

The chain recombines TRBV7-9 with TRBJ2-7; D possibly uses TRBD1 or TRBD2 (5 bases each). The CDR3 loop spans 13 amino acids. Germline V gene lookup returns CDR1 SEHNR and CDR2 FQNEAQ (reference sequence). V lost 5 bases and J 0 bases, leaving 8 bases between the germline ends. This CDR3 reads CASSGDGSYEQYF. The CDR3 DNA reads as TGTGCCAGCAGCGGGGACGGCTCCTACGAGCAGTACTTC.

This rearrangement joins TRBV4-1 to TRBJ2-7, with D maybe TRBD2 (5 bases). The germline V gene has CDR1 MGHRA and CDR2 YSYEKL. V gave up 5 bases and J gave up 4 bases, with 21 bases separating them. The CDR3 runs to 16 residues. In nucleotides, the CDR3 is TGCGCCAGCAGCACGTTAGGACTCAGGCCACCGTACGAGCAGTACTTC. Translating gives CASSTLGLRPPYEQYF.

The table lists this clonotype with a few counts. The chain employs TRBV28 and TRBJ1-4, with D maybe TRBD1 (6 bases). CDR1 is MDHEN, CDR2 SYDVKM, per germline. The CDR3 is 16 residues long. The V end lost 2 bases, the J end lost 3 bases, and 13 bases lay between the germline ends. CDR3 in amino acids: CASSLMVGASNEKLFF. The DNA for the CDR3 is TGTGCCAGCAGTTTAATGGTGGGGGCATCTAATGAAAAACTGTTTTTT. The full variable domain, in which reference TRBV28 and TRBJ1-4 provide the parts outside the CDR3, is DVKVTQSSRYLVKRTGEKVFLECVQDMDHENMFWYRQDPGLGLRLIYFSYDVKMKEKGDIPEGYSVSREKKERFSLILESASTNQTSMYLCASSLMVGASNEKLFFGSGTQLSVL.

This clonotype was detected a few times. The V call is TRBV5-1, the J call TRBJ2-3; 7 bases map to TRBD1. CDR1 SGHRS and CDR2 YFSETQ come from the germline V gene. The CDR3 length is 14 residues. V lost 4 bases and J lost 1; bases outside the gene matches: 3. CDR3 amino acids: CASSEDRGTDTQYF. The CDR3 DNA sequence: TGCGCCAGCAGCGAAGACAGGGGCACAGATACGCAGTATTTT.

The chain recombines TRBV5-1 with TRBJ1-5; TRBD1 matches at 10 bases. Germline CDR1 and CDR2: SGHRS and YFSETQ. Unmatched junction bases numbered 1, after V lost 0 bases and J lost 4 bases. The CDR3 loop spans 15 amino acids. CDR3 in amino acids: CASSLGQGANQPQHF. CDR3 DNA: TGCGCCAGCAGCTTGGGACAGGGGGCGAATCAGCCCCAGCATTTT.

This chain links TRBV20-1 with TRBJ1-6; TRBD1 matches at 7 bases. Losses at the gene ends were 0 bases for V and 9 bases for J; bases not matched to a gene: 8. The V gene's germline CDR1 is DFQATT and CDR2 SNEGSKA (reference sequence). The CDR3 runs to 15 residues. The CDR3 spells CSARDGGDRASPLHF. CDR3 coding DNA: TGCAGTGCTAGAGATGGTGGAGACAGGGCTTCACCCCTCCACTTT.

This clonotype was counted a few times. The CDR3 DNA is TGCAGCGCTTCGGGGGGGGGCTTGGCTGAAGCTTTCTTT. Translated: CSASGGGLAEAFF. This chain connects TRBV29-1 to TRBJ1-1, with a possible D match to TRBD1 (6 bases). Looked up from germline, CDR1 is SQVTM and CDR2 is ANQGSEA. The germline V and J ends were trimmed by 7 bases and 6 bases, with 18 bases remaining between them. CDR3 length: 13 residues.

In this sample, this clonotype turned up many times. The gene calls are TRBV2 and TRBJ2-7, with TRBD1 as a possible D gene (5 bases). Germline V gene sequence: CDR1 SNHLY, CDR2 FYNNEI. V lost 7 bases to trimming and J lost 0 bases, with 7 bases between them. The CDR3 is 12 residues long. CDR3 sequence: CASKGDSYEQYF. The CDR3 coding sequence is TGTGCCAGCAAAGGGGACTCCTACGAGCAGTACTTC.

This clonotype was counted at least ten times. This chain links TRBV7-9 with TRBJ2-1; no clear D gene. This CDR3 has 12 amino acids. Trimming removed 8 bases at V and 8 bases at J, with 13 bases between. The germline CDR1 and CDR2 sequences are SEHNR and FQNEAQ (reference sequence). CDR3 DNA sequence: TGTGCCAGCCCAGGACCCCTCGATGAGCAGTTCTTC. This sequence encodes CASPGPLDEQFF.

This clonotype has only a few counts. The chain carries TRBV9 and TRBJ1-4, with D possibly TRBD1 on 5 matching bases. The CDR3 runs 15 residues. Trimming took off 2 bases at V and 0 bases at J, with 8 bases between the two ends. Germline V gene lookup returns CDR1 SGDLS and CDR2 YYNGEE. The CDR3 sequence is CASSVGVATNEKLFF. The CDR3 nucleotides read TGTGCCAGCAGCGTGGGGGTCGCAACTAATGAAAAACTGTTTTTT.

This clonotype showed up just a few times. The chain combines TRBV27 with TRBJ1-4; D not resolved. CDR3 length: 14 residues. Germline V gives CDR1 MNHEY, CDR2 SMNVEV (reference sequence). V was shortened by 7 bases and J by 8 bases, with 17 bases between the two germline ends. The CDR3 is CASKYRAGYEKLFF. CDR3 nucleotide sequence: TGTGCCAGCAAATACCGGGCCGGATACGAAAAACTGTTTTTT.

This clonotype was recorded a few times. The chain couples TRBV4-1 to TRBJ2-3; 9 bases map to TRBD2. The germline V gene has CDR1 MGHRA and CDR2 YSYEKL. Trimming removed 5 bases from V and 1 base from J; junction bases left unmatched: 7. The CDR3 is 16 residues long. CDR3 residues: CASSVQAGGGTDTQYF. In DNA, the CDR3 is TGCGCCAGCAGCGTCCAAGCGGGGGGCGGCACAGATACGCAGTATTTT.